Listed below are T cell receptor beta chains from one sample, sequenced in a study of human T cells and chemical hapten exposure. MiXCR, run by TCRdb on the RACE reads, gives a single entry per CDR3 protein. The table lists approximately 52,000 distinct CDR3 sequences, 9.5% to 10% of them singletons. This material consisted of whole blood, taken in connection with sensitization to the hapten diphenylcyclopropenone (DPC). The origin of the receptors is a woman aged 25 to 39 with alopecia areata. Some clones in this sample may be carry-over from other donors' samples. The CDR3 runs from the conserved cysteine through the conserved F or W. Each record gives: clone size, D gene, V gene, J gene, CDR3 protein, CDR3 DNA. D genes are given only for firm matches. The size field is filled for only some rows; it gives once, few, many or a size class.

few	-	TRBV28	TRBJ1-4	CASSTLQGWGEKLFF	TGTGCCAGCAGTACACTACAGGGTTGGGGTGAAAAACTGTTTTTT
many	-	TRBV6-2/TRBV6-3	TRBJ1-4	CASSRDVRLFF	TGTGCCAGCAGCAGGGACGTTCGGCTGTTTTTT
-	-	TRBV6-2/TRBV6-3	TRBJ2-7	CASSPWDNQYEQYF	TGTGCCAGCAGCCCTTGGGACAACCAGTACGAGCAGTACTTC
-	-	TRBV6-2/TRBV6-3	TRBJ2-6	CASRPFRSGANVLTF	TGTGCCAGCAGACCCTTCAGATCTGGGGCCAACGTCCTGACTTTC
few	-	TRBV5-1	TRBJ2-5	CASSLGPQETQYF	TGCGCCAGCAGCTTGGGTCCCCAAGAGACCCAGTACTTC
many	-	TRBV29-1	TRBJ1-5	CSVGGINQPQHF	TGCAGCGTTGGGGGGATCAATCAGCCCCAGCATTTT
few	-	TRBV6-2/TRBV6-3	TRBJ2-5	CASSPTVETQYF	TGTGCCAGCAGTCCCACCGTAGAGACCCAGTACTTC
few	-	TRBV3-1	TRBJ2-7	CASSQTGGRPYEQYF	TGTGCCAGCAGTCAGACAGGAGGACGACCCTACGAGCAGTACTTC
once	TRBD2	TRBV5-1	TRBJ2-5	CASSGGGGETQYF	TGCGCCAGCAGCGGCGGGGGGGGCGAGACCCAGTACTTC
few	-	TRBV6-5	TRBJ1-2	CASSYVDGGNYGYTF	TGTGCCAGCAGTTACGTCGACGGGGGGAACTATGGCTACACCTTC
-	TRBD1	TRBV3-1	TRBJ2-7	CASSQAGTGPYEQYF	TGTGCCAGCAGCCAGGCCGGGACAGGTCCCTACGAGCAGTACTTC
few	-	TRBV29-1	TRBJ2-1	CSVGVAGAGEQFF	TGCAGCGTTGGGGTGGCAGGGGCGGGTGAGCAGTTCTTC
few	-	TRBV20-1	TRBJ2-3	CSASSAGSTDTQYF	TGCAGTGCTAGCTCCGCGGGGAGCACAGATACGCAGTATTTT
many	-	TRBV6-2/TRBV6-3	TRBJ1-1	CASSYGPRGGTEAFF	TGTGCCAGCAGTTACGGGCCCAGGGGAGGAACTGAAGCTTTCTTT
many	TRBD1	TRBV5-6	TRBJ2-4	CASSSRTGIFLAKNIQYF	TGTGCCAGCAGTTCAAGGACAGGTATCTTCCTAGCCAAAAACATTCAGTACTTC
once	TRBD2	TRBV12-3/TRBV12-4	TRBJ2-7	CASSLALSGRTYEQYF	TGTGCCAGCAGTTTAGCTTTGAGCGGGAGGACCTACGAGCAGTACTTC
few	-	TRBV28	TRBJ2-3	CASSFSGGSDTQYF	TGTGCCAGCAGTTTCTCCGGGGGCTCAGATACGCAGTATTTT
many	TRBD2	TRBV6-5	TRBJ2-1	CASSFSGAGENEQFF	TGTGCCAGCAGCTTTAGCGGGGCCGGAGAAAATGAGCAGTTCTTC
-	-	TRBV12-3/TRBV12-4	TRBJ1-1	CASSFAQAVLAFF	TGTGCCAGCAGTTTTGCGCAGGCGGTCTTGGCTTTCTTT
-	-	TRBV12-3/TRBV12-4	TRBJ2-7	CASRTNYEQYF	TGTGCCAGCAGAACTAATTACGAGCAGTACTTC
many	TRBD1	TRBV5-1	TRBJ1-1	CASSLMGQGNTEAFF	TGCGCCAGCAGCCTGATGGGACAGGGGAACACTGAAGCTTTCTTT
many	-	TRBV25-1	TRBJ2-3	CASSKQGSDTQYF	TGTGCCAGCAGCAAACAGGGATCGGATACGCAGTATTTT
-	TRBD1	TRBV12-3/TRBV12-4	TRBJ2-7	CASSLRFTGGAEQYF	TGTGCCAGCAGTTTAAGGTTCACAGGGGGCGCTGAGCAGTACTTC
many	-	TRBV6-2/TRBV6-3	TRBJ1-1	CASSSNRVWGTEAFF	TGTGCCAGCAGCTCGAACAGGGTTTGGGGAACTGAAGCTTTCTTT
many	-	TRBV6-1	TRBJ1-5	CASSEPAGEDQPQHF	TGTGCCAGCAGTGAACCGGCAGGGGAGGATCAGCCCCAGCATTTT
-	TRBD2	TRBV6-5	TRBJ2-7	CASSSPGLAGVHSYEQYF	TGTGCCAGCAGTTCTCCGGGACTAGCGGGGGTTCACTCCTACGAGCAGTACTTC
few	-	TRBV18	TRBJ2-3	CASSHPGTPSTDTQYF	TGTGCCAGCTCCCACCCGGGGACACCTAGCACAGATACGCAGTATTTT
few	-	TRBV29-1	TRBJ2-3	CSVDGAGATDTQYF	TGCAGCGTTGATGGGGCGGGGGCCACAGATACGCAGTATTTT
many	TRBD1	TRBV5-4	TRBJ1-2	CASSQLGDRGRGYTF	TGTGCCAGCAGCCAATTAGGGGACAGGGGGCGCGGCTACACCTTC
few	TRBD1	TRBV10-3	TRBJ1-5	CAISESGTDGQPQHF	TGTGCCATCAGTGAGTCGGGGACAGATGGACAGCCCCAGCATTTT
-	-	TRBV4-2	TRBJ1-2	CASSLDSNYGDTF	TGTGCCAGCAGCCTGGACAGTAACTATGGCGACACCTTC
-	-	TRBV12-3/TRBV12-4	TRBJ2-3	CASRRPGGPTQYF	TGTGCCAGCAGGCGCCCCGGGGGTCCTACGCAGTATTTT
few	TRBD2	TRBV27	TRBJ2-7	CASSSGLAGAAYEQYF	TGTGCCAGCAGTTCCGGACTAGCGGGGGCTGCCTACGAGCAGTACTTC
few	-	TRBV28	TRBJ2-3	CASGARDGTDTQYF	TGTGCCAGCGGGGCCCGGGACGGCACAGATACGCAGTATTTT
-	TRBD1	TRBV9	TRBJ2-7	CASSPRTGFGEQYF	TGTGCCAGCAGCCCTCGGACAGGGTTTGGGGAGCAGTACTTC
-	-	TRBV11-2	TRBJ2-1	CASSYGGFSNEQFF	TGTGCCAGCAGCTACGGGGGCTTCAGCAATGAGCAGTTCTTC
few	-	TRBV6-1	TRBJ1-1	CASSESGGWRAFF	TGTGCCAGCAGTGAATCTGGGGGCTGGCGAGCTTTCTTT
-	-	TRBV19	TRBJ1-1	CASSISGRGTEAFF	TGTGCCAGTAGTATCTCCGGACGGGGAACTGAAGCTTTCTTT
many	TRBD2	TRBV27	TRBJ2-7	CASSLLGGSYEQYF	TGTGCCAGCAGTTTATTGGGGGGGTCCTACGAGCAGTACTTC
many	-	TRBV6-5	TRBJ2-2	CASTIDSYTGELFF	TGTGCCAGCACCATCGACAGTTACACCGGGGAGCTGTTTTTT
medium-sized	TRBD2	TRBV6-5	TRBJ2-7	CASSMGLAGDPYEQYF	TGTGCCAGCAGTATGGGACTAGCGGGGGACCCATACGAGCAGTACTTC
many	-	TRBV20-1	TRBJ2-3	CSARLPSTDTQYF	TGCAGTGCCAGATTGCCTAGCACAGATACGCAGTATTTT
few	-	TRBV7-9	TRBJ2-3	CASSADSDTQYF	TGTGCCAGCAGCGCAGATTCAGATACGCAGTATTTT
-	-	TRBV7-6	TRBJ1-3	CASSLEGSGNTIYF	TGTGCCAGCAGCTTAGAAGGCTCTGGAAACACCATATATTTT
many	TRBD1	TRBV7-9	TRBJ2-2	CASSLGTGSATGELFF	TGTGCCAGCAGCTTAGGGACAGGGAGTGCCACCGGGGAGCTGTTTTTT
-	TRBD2	TRBV25-1	TRBJ2-7	CASSEGLSPYEQYF	TGTGCCAGCAGTGAGGGACTAAGTCCTTACGAGCAGTACTTC
-	TRBD1	TRBV19	TRBJ2-1	CASSPINRGLGNEQFF	TGTGCCAGTAGCCCAATAAACAGGGGGCTCGGCAATGAGCAGTTCTTC
many	-	TRBV7-8	TRBJ2-3	CASSLEGRMTDTQYF	TGTGCCAGCAGCTTAGAGGGCCGAATGACAGATACGCAGTATTTT
-	-	TRBV28	TRBJ2-7	CASRHDRPYLYEQYF	TGTGCCAGCAGACATGACAGACCCTACCTCTACGAGCAGTACTTC
many	-	TRBV9	TRBJ2-2	CASSVVPGELFF	TGTGCCAGCAGCGTAGTTCCCGGGGAGCTGTTTTTT
-	-	TRBV7-2	TRBJ1-6	CASSFSSSYNSPLHF	TGTGCCAGCAGCTTCTCTTCGTCCTATAATTCACCCCTCCACTTT
-	TRBD1	TRBV5-1	TRBJ1-6	CASSLGPGQENSPLHF	TGCGCCAGCAGCTTGGGGCCGGGACAGGAGAATTCACCCCTCCACTTT
many	-	TRBV29-1	TRBJ2-7	CSVVGTFSSGEQYF	TGCAGCGTTGTTGGCACCTTTTCGTCGGGAGAGCAGTACTTC
-	-	TRBV6-2/TRBV6-3	TRBJ2-5	CASSPGRGYSETQYF	TGTGCCAGTAGCCCTGGGCGGGGTTATAGTGAGACCCAGTACTTC
few	TRBD1	TRBV5-1	TRBJ1-2	CASMTGQGNSNYGYTF	TGCGCCAGCATGACTGGACAGGGAAACTCTAACTATGGCTACACCTTC
few	-	TRBV3-1	TRBJ2-6	CASSRTLTGSGANVLTF	TGTGCCAGCAGCCGAACATTAACAGGCTCTGGGGCCAACGTCCTGACTTTC
many	TRBD2	TRBV20-1	TRBJ2-3	CSAMSGGSSTDTQYF	TGCAGTGCTATGAGCGGGGGGTCGAGCACAGATACGCAGTATTTT
-	-	TRBV7-2	TRBJ2-1	CASSSARNEQFF	TGTGCCAGCAGCTCCGCGAGGAATGAGCAGTTCTTC
few	-	TRBV27	TRBJ2-5	CASSLWGQETQYF	TGTGCCAGCAGTTTATGGGGGCAAGAGACCCAGTACTTC